This TCR beta chain is drawn from a study of blood T cell repertoires in COVID-19. Study overall: The study drew acute and convalescent COVID-19 samples from the United States, Italy and Spain. Sample material is recorded as cDNA or gDNA derived from T cells, B-cell-depleted T cells, or PBMCs.

Profiled with immunoSEQ multiplex PCR; TCRdb holds only in-frame clones, not every one. This table holds about 59,000 clones, around 73% found once. V shed 3 bases, J shed 3 bases, and the junction held 3 bases outside the gene matches. This CDR3 is 14 amino acids long. Germline CDR1 SGHNT, CDR2 YENEEA. The chain uses TRBV11-3 and TRBJ1-1, with 8 nucleotides matching TRBD1. Input material: peripheral blood. The TCR sequence derives from a man older than 75 with acute or convalescent COVID-19. The CDR3 DNA is TGTGCCAGCAGCTTCCGACAGGGGCACACTGAAGCTTTCTTT. Translating it yields CASSFRQGHTEAFF.